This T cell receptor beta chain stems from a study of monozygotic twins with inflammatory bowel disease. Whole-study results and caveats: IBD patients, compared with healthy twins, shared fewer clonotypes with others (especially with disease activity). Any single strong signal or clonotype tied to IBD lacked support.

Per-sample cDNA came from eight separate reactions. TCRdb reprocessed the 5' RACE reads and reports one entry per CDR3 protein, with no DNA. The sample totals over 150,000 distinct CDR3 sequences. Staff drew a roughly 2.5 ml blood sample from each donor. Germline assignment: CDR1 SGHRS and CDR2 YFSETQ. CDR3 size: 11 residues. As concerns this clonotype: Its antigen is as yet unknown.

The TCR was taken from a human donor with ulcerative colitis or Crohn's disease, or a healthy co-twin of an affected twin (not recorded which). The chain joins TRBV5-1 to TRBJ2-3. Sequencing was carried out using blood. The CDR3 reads CASSFTDTQYF.